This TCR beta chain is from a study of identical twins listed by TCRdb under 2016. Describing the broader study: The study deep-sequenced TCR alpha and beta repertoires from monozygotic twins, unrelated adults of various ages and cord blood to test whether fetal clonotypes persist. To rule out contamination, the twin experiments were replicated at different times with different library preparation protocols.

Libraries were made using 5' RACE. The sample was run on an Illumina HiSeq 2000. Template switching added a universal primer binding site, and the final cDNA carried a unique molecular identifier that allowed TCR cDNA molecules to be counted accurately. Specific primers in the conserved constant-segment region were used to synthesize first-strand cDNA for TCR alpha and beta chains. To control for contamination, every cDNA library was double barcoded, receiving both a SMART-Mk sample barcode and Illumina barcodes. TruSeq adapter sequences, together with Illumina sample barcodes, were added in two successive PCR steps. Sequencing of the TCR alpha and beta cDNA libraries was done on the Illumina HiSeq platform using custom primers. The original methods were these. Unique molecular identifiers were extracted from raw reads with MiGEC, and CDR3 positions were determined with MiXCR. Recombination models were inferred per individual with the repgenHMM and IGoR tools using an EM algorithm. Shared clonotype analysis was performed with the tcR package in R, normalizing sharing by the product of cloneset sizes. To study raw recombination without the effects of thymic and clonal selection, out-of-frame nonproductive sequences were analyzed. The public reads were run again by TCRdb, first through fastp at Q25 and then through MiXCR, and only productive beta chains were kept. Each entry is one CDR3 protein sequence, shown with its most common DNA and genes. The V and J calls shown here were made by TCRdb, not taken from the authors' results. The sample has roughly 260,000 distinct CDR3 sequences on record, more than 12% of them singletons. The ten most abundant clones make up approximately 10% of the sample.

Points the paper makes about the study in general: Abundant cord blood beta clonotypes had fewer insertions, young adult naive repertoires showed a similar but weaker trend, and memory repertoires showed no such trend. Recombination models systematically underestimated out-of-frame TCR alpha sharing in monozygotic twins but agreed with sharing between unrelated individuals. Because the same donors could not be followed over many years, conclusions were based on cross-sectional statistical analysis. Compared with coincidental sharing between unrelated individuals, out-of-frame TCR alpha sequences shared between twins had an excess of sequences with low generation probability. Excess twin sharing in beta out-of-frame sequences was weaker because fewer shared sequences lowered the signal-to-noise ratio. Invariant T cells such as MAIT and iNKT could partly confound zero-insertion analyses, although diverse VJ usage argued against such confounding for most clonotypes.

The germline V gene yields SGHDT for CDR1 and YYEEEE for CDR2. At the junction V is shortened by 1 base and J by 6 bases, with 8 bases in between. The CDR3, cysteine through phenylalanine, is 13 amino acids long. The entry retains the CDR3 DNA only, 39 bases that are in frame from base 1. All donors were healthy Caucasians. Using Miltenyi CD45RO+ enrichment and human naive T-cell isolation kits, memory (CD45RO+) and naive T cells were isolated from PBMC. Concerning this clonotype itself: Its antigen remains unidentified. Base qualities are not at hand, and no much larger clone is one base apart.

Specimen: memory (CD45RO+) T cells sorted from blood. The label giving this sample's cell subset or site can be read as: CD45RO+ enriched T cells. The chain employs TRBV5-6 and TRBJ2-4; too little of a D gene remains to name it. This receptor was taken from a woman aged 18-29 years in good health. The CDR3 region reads CASSLMWRNIQYF. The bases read TGTGCCAGCAGCTTGATGTGGAGAAACATTCAGTACTTC. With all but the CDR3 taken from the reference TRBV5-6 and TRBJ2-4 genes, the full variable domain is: DAGVTQSPTHLIKTRGQQVTLRCSPKSGHDTVSWYQQALGQGPQFIFQYYEEEERQRGNFPDRFSGHQFPNYSSELNVNALLLGDSALYLCASSLMWRNIQYFGAGTRLSVL.